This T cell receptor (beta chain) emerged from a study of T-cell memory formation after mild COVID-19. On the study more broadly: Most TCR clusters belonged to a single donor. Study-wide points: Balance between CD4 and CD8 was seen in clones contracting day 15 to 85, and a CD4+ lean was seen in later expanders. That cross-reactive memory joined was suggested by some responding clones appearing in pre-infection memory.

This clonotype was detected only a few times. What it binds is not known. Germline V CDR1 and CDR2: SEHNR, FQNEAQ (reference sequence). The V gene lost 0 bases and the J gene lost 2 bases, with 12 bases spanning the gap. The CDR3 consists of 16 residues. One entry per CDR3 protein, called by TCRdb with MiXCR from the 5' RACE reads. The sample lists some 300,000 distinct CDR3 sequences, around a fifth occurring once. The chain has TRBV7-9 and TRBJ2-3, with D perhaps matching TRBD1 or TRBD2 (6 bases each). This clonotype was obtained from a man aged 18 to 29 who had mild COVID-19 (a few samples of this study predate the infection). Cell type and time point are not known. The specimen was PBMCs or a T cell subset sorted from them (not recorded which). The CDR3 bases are TGTGCCAGCAGCTTAGCTGGGGGGCCCGACACAGATACGCAGTATTTT. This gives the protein CASSLAGGPDTDTQYF.